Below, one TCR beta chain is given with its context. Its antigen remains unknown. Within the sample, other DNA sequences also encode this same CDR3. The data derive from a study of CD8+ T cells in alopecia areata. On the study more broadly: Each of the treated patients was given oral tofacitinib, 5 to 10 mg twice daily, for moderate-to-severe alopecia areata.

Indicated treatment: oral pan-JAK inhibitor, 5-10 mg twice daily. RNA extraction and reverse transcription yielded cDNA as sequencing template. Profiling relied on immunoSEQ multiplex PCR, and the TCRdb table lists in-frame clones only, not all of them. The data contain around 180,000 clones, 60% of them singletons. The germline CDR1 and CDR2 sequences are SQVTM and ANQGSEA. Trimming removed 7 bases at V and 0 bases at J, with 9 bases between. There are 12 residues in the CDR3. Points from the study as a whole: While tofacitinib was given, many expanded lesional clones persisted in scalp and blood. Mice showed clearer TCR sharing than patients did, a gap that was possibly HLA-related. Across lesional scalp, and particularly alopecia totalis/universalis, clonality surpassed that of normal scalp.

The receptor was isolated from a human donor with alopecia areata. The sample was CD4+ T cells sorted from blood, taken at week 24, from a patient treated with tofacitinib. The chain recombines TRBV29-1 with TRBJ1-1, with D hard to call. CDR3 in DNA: TGCAGCGCTAAACAAGTGAACACTGAAGCTTTCTTT. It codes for CSAKQVNTEAFF.